These T cell receptor beta chains were read from a single sample in a study of cytomegalovirus exposure and HLA in healthy donors. Produced via immunoSEQ multiplex PCR; TCRdb's table is partial and in-frame only. There are a few hundred thousand clones in the sample; less than 85% occur only once, and 0.2% to 0.25% lies in the top ten. The sequenced material came from PBMCs. The receptor set was obtained from a girl aged 2-15 years in good health and CMV-seronegative. Each CDR3 is given with its conserved first and last residue. The order of the fields is CDR3 DNA, CDR3 protein, D gene, V gene, clone size, J gene. D genes are given only for firm matches. A row's size may be missing; if present it is once, few, many or a size class.

TGTGCCAGCAGCTTGGACAGGGCTCAGCCCCAGCATTTT | CASSLDRAQPQHF | TRBD1 | TRBV7-6 | NA | TRBJ1-5
TGTGCCAGCAGCTTAGCGAGGACTAGCGGGGAGGCGTACAATGAGCAGTTCTTC | CASSLARTSGEAYNEQFF | TRBD2 | TRBV7-2 | NA | TRBJ2-1
TGCGCCAGCAGCCAGCTACAGGGTTCTGGAAACACCATATATTTT | CASSQLQGSGNTIYF | NA | TRBV4-1 | NA | TRBJ1-3
TGCGCCAGCAGTGAGTCGCAACAGGGAAGAGCTTTCTTT | CASSESQQGRAFF | NA | TRBV10-1 | NA | TRBJ1-1
TGTGCCAGCAGCCCCCTAGGAGCGGGAGGGCCCATGAGAGAGACCCAGTACTTC | CASSPLGAGGPMRETQYF | TRBD2 | TRBV5-4 | NA | TRBJ2-5
TGTGCCATCAGTGAGCGCCGGGACACGACAGCTTTCTTT | CAISERRDTTAFF | NA | TRBV10-3 | NA | TRBJ1-1
NA | CASSVGSGSGALYF | NA | TRBV9 | NA | TRBJ2-3
TGTGCCAGCAGCCTAAAGACCGGGGAGCTGTTTTTT | CASSLKTGELFF | NA | TRBV7-9 | once | TRBJ2-2
TGCGCCAGCAGCCAAGGTAGTACACGGAGCTCCTACGAGCAGTACTTC | CASSQGSTRSSYEQYF | NA | TRBV4-1 | NA | TRBJ2-7
TGTGCCAGCAGCCAAGATCCGGGAGGCCCTCGGGATACGCAGTATTTT | CASSQDPGGPRDTQYF | TRBD2 | TRBV14 | NA | TRBJ2-3
TGCGCCAGCAGCTTCGGGGTGACCTACGAGCAGTACTTC | CASSFGVTYEQYF | NA | TRBV5-1 | NA | TRBJ2-7
TGTGCCAGTAGTATTGTGGGGGCGCGTTACTATGGCTACACCTTC | CASSIVGARYYGYTF | NA | TRBV19 | NA | TRBJ1-2
TGTGCCAGCAGCACCAATACCGGGACAGAGAAGTATTTT | CASSTNTGTEKYF | TRBD1 | TRBV7-9 | NA | TRBJ2-3
TGCGCCAGCAGTGGGAGGAAGAGCACAGATACGCAGTATTTT | CASSGRKSTDTQYF | NA | TRBV4-1 | NA | TRBJ2-3
TGTGCCAGCAGTGAAGTGGGGGCAGGGGTATACTACGAGCAGTACTTC | CASSEVGAGVYYEQYF | NA | TRBV25-1 | NA | TRBJ2-7
TGTGCTAGTGGTTTGGTAAGGATCCGGGACAGGGCAGACACTGAAGCTTTCTTT | CASGLVRIRDRADTEAFF | TRBD1 | TRBV12-5 | once | TRBJ1-1
TGTGCCAGCAGCCAGCCCCTAGCGGGGGGCTACAATAGCAACAATGAGCAGTTCTTC | CASSQPLAGGYNSNNEQFF | TRBD2 | TRBV4-2 | NA | TRBJ2-1
TGTGCCAGCAGTTTGGGGGGGTCCGGGGAGCTGTTTTTT | CASSLGGSGELFF | TRBD2 | TRBV27 | NA | TRBJ2-2
TGTGCCAGCAGCTTAGCTACCGGGATCTACGAGCAGTACTTC | CASSLATGIYEQYF | NA | TRBV7-2 | NA | TRBJ2-7
TGTGCCAGCAAAAAAGGGGGGGGACAAGAGACCCAGTACTTC | CASKKGGGQETQYF | NA | TRBV2 | NA | TRBJ2-5
TGTGCCAGTAGGGGCTTAGCGACCGGGCTAGGCACAGATACGCAGTATTTT | CASRGLATGLGTDTQYF | NA | TRBV19 | NA | TRBJ2-3
TGTGCCAGCTCACCTGGTATAGCGGGAAACATTCAGTACTTC | CASSPGIAGNIQYF | TRBD2 | TRBV18 | NA | TRBJ2-4
TGCAGCGTTGCCGGACTAGAACTCACCGGGGAGCTGTTTTTT | CSVAGLELTGELFF | TRBD2 | TRBV29-1 | NA | TRBJ2-2
TGTGCCAGCAGCTTAGTGTCCCGGGTCCCCCCCGGGGAGCTGTTTTTT | CASSLVSRVPPGELFF | NA | TRBV13 | NA | TRBJ2-2
TGTGCCAGCAGCTTTGCGGGAGGGGTTGTATACGAGCAGTACTTC | CASSFAGGVVYEQYF | TRBD2 | TRBV7-2 | NA | TRBJ2-7
TGTGCGGGCCACGGACTGGAATTTAGGGTTGACACCGGGGAACTGTTTTTT | CAGHGLEFRVDTGELFF | NA | TRBV7-9 | NA | TRBJ2-2
TGTGCCAGCAGCCTGGGGAGTAGCTCCTATAATTCACCCCTCCACTTT | CASSLGSSSYNSPLHF | NA | TRBV5-6 | few | TRBJ1-6
TGTGCCAGCAGCGTCAGTCGGGGACAAGAGACCCAGTACTTC | CASSVSRGQETQYF | NA | TRBV9 | NA | TRBJ2-5
TGTGCCTGGGGGACCGGGGGGGCTCACAGGGACGAGCAGTACTTC | CAWGTGGAHRDEQYF | TRBD2 | TRBV30 | NA | TRBJ2-7
TGTGCCAGCAGTTTATCGGGCCGCTCTGGAAACACCATATATTTT | CASSLSGRSGNTIYF | NA | TRBV27 | NA | TRBJ1-3
TGTGCCAGCAGTTACGGCAGGGCCTACGAGCAGTACTTC | CASSYGRAYEQYF | NA | TRBV6-5 | few | TRBJ2-7
TGTGCCATCAGAAAAACTAGCGGGAGATGGGGAGAGACCCAGTACTTC | CAIRKTSGRWGETQYF | TRBD2 | TRBV10-3 | NA | TRBJ2-5
TGTGCCAGCAGCCAGGGACAGGGGCCTGAAGCTTTCTTT | CASSQGQGPEAFF | TRBD1 | TRBV5-6 | NA | TRBJ1-1
TGCGCCAGCAGGAGTGAGGCCAGATTGAACACTGAAGCTTTCTTT | CASRSEARLNTEAFF | NA | TRBV10-1 | once | TRBJ1-1
TGTGCCACTACAGGGACTAGCGGGAGCAATGAGCAGTTCTTC | CATTGTSGSNEQFF | TRBD2 | TRBV10-3 | NA | TRBJ2-1
TGTGCCAGCAACGGGAGGGCTAGCGGGAGGGAGCAGTTCTTC | CASNGRASGREQFF | TRBD2 | TRBV6-5 | few | TRBJ2-1
TGTGCCAGCAGCCGCCGCGGGGGCTACACCTTC | CASSRRGGYTF | NA | TRBV28 | NA | TRBJ1-2
TGCGCCAGCAGCCCGGCTGGGGGCGCGACCGGGGAGCTGTTTTTT | CASSPAGGATGELFF | NA | TRBV4-1 | NA | TRBJ2-2
TGTGCCAGCAGTCACTCCTGGGGGGATCAGCCCCAGCATTTT | CASSHSWGDQPQHF | NA | TRBV5-6 | NA | TRBJ1-5
TGTGCCAGCAGCCAAGATTTTTTCGGCGGCTCCTATGGCTACACCTTC | CASSQDFFGGSYGYTF | NA | TRBV4-2 | once | TRBJ1-2
TGTGCCAGCAGTCCACCCGAGCCCGGGACTAGGGGAAAGACCCAGTACTTC | CASSPPEPGTRGKTQYF | TRBD2 | TRBV2 | NA | TRBJ2-5
TGCGCCAGCAGTGAATTGGGGACAGGTCCCTATGGCTACACCTTC | CASSELGTGPYGYTF | TRBD1 | TRBV10-2 | few | TRBJ1-2
TGTGCCAGCAGTGAGAGTGGGACAGGACCGTCCAACTATGGCTACACCTTC | CASSESGTGPSNYGYTF | TRBD1 | TRBV2 | NA | TRBJ1-2
TGTGCCAGCAGCCCTTATCGACAGGCCAGTGGAGCTTTCTTT | CASSPYRQASGAFF | NA | TRBV6-5 | few | TRBJ1-1
TGCGCCAGCAGCTCGGGACAGGCGCCCACTGAAGCTTTCTTT | CASSSGQAPTEAFF | TRBD1 | TRBV5-1 | NA | TRBJ1-1
TGTGCCAGCAGTGCGGACGGAGGAAATAACTATGGCTACACCTTC | CASSADGGNNYGYTF | NA | TRBV9 | NA | TRBJ1-2
TGTGCCAGCAGTGAAACAGGGGGAGGGTTTCGCCAAGAGACCCAGTACTTC | CASSETGGGFRQETQYF | NA | TRBV6-1 | once | TRBJ2-5
TGTGCCAGCGGACTAGCGGGGGAAGGTGAGCAGTTCTTC | CASGLAGEGEQFF | TRBD2 | TRBV14 | NA | TRBJ2-1
TGCACCAGCAGCTCTAGCGGGGGCTACGAGCAGTACTTC | CTSSSSGGYEQYF | NA | TRBV1 | NA | TRBJ2-7
TGTGCCAGCAGTGAAAGAGGCGGGACAGTCGGGGAAAAACTGTTTTTT | CASSERGGTVGEKLFF | TRBD1 | TRBV25-1 | NA | TRBJ1-4
TGTGCCAGCAGCCCGTTAGCGGGGGGTTACAATGAGCAGTTCTTC | CASSPLAGGYNEQFF | TRBD2 | TRBV4-2 | NA | TRBJ2-1